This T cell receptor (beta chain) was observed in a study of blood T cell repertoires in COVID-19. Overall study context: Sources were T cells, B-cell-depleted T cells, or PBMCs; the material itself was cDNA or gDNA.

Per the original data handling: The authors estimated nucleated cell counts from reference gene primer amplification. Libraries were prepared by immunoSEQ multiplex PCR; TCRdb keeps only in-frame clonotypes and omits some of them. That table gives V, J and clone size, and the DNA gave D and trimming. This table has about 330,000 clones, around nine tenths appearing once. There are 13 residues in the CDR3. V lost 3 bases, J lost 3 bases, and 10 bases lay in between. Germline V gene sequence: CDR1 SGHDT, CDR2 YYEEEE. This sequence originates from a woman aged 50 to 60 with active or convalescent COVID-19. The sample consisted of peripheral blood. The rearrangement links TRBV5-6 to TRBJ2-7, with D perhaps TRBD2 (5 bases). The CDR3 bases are TGTGCCAGCAGCTCTACTGGAGGCTACGAGCAGTACTTC. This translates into CASSSTGGYEQYF.